This T cell receptor beta chain appears in the sequencing data of a study of tumor-infiltrating T cells and Merkel cell polyomavirus listed by TCRdb under 2017. About the full investigation: In Merkel cell carcinoma patients, the study investigated CD8+ T cells specific for the Merkel cell polyomavirus KLL epitope. Across the study, one tumor sample was obtained as a frozen nodal tumor digest and one as a flash-frozen core biopsy of a metastasis. TRB sequencing covered KLL-tetramer-sorted cells from blood or tumor-infiltrating lymphocytes in approximately 15 samples, plus 12 matched whole-tumor samples. Disease stage at presentation varied among the patients, and patient follow-up lasted a median of 2.7 years, ranging from about 1.1 to 6.0 years. The therapies patients received were varied and non-standardized, including chemotherapy, radiation and immunotherapies. Most of the whole-tumor samples were approximately 23-micron curls sectioned from formalin-fixed, paraffin-embedded tissue blocks.

The library was obtained by the immunoSEQ multiplex PCR assay. Genomic DNA extraction, TRB sequencing and normalization were performed by Adaptive Biotechnologies (Seattle, WA). On the study's bioinformatics: Clonality was computed as one minus Shannon entropy of productive TRB sequences normalized by log2 of unique productive sequences. KLL-specific clonotypes in tumors were identified by matching TCRbeta CDR3 amino acid sequences with those from each patient's tetramer-sorted sample. The table comes from immuneACCESS by way of TCRdb, which keeps in-frame sequences with V and J called. Part of the clones is missing from these tables; in studies checked, under half for an unresolved V gene and the rest for unknown reasons. Clonal size and the V and J genes are those of that table, whereas D and trimming came from the DNA. Across this sample there are around 25,000 clones, with roughly 85% seen only once. Roughly 2.6% of the sample comes from the top ten.

All patients' tumors stained robustly positive for Merkel cell polyomavirus Large T antigen by immunohistochemistry. The study included fewer than 15 Merkel cell carcinoma patients whose blood and/or cultured TIL contained robust KLL-tetramer+ populations exceeding 0.04% of CD8+ T cells. All patients were Caucasian, with a median age of about 60 years and a range of roughly 45 to 85 years. For patients with unknown primaries who presented with nodal disease, or in cases where primary tissue was insufficient, lymph node tumors were analyzed. What the study reported, not specific to this receptor: KLL-specific TRB repertoires were found to be diverse and largely private, with only one public clonotype, shared by two patients, identified among around 400 unique sequences. Because the study covered only a single viral epitope, T cells targeting other Merkel cell polyomavirus epitopes were not captured. A higher intratumoral fraction of KLL-specific T cells (1.9-18% versus roughly 0-0.15%) was associated with significantly improved MCC-specific survival. A significant MCC-specific survival advantage (P = 0.0051) was associated with tumors having more unique KLL-specific clonotypes (roughly 5-120 vs 0-3). One limitation of the study is the small sample size (n = 12 patients).

About this clone itself: No cognate antigen has been identified for it. The record has no base qualities; no much larger clone is one base away.

The germline V gene (reference sequence) supplies CDR1 GTSNPN and CDR2 SVGIG. V ends up 8 bases short and J 6 bases short, with an unmatched junction base count of 13. The CDR3 numbers 14 residues from cysteine through phenylalanine. CDR3 DNA only is kept here, 42 bases in frame from base 1. The receptor comes from a man in his fifties or sixties with Merkel cell carcinoma. Sequencing was done on a sample of lymph node tissue. The receptor chain draws on TRBV30 and TRBJ2-3; 8 bases in the junction line up with TRBD2. In nucleotides, the sequence is TGTGCCCGCGATTCCGGGACTAGTGTTGATACGCAGTATTTT. The encoded protein is CARDSGTSVDTQYF.